Each of the 23 T cell receptor beta chains below was sequenced from the same sample in a study of T cell changes during pregnancy in multiple sclerosis. Measured with immunoSEQ multiplex PCR; TCRdb has only the in-frame clones, and not every one. The table lists around 80,000 clones, around 90% of them singletons. Here the sequenced sample was peripheral blood, taken before pregnancy. All receptors derive from a female donor with multiple sclerosis, enrolled in a pregnancy study.

The J gene is TRBJ2-4, the V gene TRBV5-8; 7 bases fit TRBD1. V dropped 0 bases and J dropped 6; count of bases not matched to a gene: 6. The CDR3 extends over 15 amino acids. The germline V gene has CDR1 SGHTS and CDR2 YDEGEE. CDR3 residues: CASSLGQGQTNIQYF. The CDR3 DNA reads TGTGCCAGCAGCTTGGGACAGGGTCAGACAAACATTCAGTACTTC.

The chain employs TRBV6-5 and TRBJ1-5, with D tentatively TRBD1 (5 bases). Trimming pared 10 bases from V and 1 base from J, leaving 11 bases between. The length of the CDR3 is 13 residues. Per the germline V gene, CDR1 is MNHEY and CDR2 is SVGAGI. This chain's CDR3 is CATSDRSNQPQHF. CDR3 sequence (DNA): TGTGCCACTAGCGACAGAAGCAATCAGCCCCAGCATTTT.

The V and J genes are TRBV11-3 and TRBJ2-7, with D perhaps matching TRBD1 (6 bases). V was trimmed by 1 base and J by 6 bases, leaving 16 bases between them. The CDR3 has 15 residues. The V gene's germline CDR1 is SGHNT and CDR2 YENEEA. The CDR3 bases are TGTGCCAGCAGCTTAGGGGGGCCCCCAGAAGGCGAGCAGTACTTC. As protein: CASSLGGPPEGEQYF.

The CDR3, as DNA: TGTGCCAGCAGCTTATGGACAGGGACTAGCGGGAACCACGAGCAGTACTTC. As protein: CASSLWTGTSGNHEQYF. This rearrangement joins TRBV7-8 to TRBJ2-7, with 13 bases lining up with TRBD2. The V gene's germline CDR1 is SGHVS and CDR2 FQNEAQ. The CDR3 runs to 17 residues. V gave up 2 bases and J gave up 5 bases; unmatched junction bases: 9.

V gene TRBV5-6 combines with J gene TRBJ2-7, with 7 positions matching TRBD2. V shed 4 bases, J shed 3 bases, and the junction held 10 bases outside the gene matches. CDR3 length: 15 amino acids. Germline values: CDR1 SGHDT, CDR2 YYEEEE. CDR3: CASSEGLVGHYEQYF. The CDR3, as DNA: TGTGCCAGCAGCGAAGGACTAGTAGGTCACTACGAGCAGTACTTC.

The chain employs TRBV4-2 and TRBJ2-3; 9 nucleotides line up with TRBD1. V dropped 5 bases and J dropped 4; count of bases not matched to a gene: 7. Per germline, CDR1 LGHNA and CDR2 YNFKEQ. This CDR3 has 15 amino acids. CDR3 nucleotide sequence: TGTGCCAGCAGCGCAACAGGGGGCGACGCAGATACGCAGTATTTT. This gives the protein CASSATGGDADTQYF.

This chain joins TRBV6-6 and TRBJ1-1; D not certain. Germline loops: CDR1 MNHNY, CDR2 SVGAGI (reference sequence). The CDR3 loop spans 14 amino acids. V was trimmed by 3 bases and J by 4 bases, leaving 12 bases between them. CDR3 sequence reads: CASSYTEGSTEAFF. In DNA, the CDR3 is TGTGCCAGCAGTTATACGGAGGGTAGCACTGAAGCTTTCTTT.

The sample holds a few counts of this clone. The chain recombines TRBV6-6 with TRBJ1-5; D is unresolved. The V gene lost 2 bases and the J gene lost 0 bases, with 5 bases spanning the gap. The CDR3 totals 14 residues. Germline loops: CDR1 MNHNY, CDR2 SVGAGI (reference sequence). CDR3 protein: CASSYPDSNQPQHF. The CDR3 DNA sequence: TGTGCCAGCAGTTACCCAGATAGCAATCAGCCCCAGCATTTT.

As DNA, the CDR3 is TGCGCCAGCAGCCAACACTGGACTAGTTACAATGAGCAGTTCTTC. It yields the protein CASSQHWTSYNEQFF. The genes are TRBV4-3 and TRBJ2-1; TRBD2 matches at 7 bases. Looked up from germline, CDR1 is LGHNA and CDR2 is YSLEER. Trimming took 2 bases from V and 4 from J; bases not matched to a gene: 5. This CDR3 region has 15 residues.

The V call is TRBV6-4, the J call TRBJ2-5, with 12 bases lining up with TRBD2. Unmatched junction bases numbered 19, after V lost 3 bases and J lost 5 bases. The germline V gene has CDR1 MRHNA and CDR2 SNTAGT. The CDR3 is 20 amino acids. The CDR3 region is CASSDSPTSGSPRGRETQYF. Written as DNA, the CDR3 is TGTGCCAGCAGTGATAGTCCGACTAGCGGGAGCCCCCGGGGGAGGGAGACCCAGTACTTC.

The chain has TRBV7-2 and TRBJ1-1, with a weak D call TRBD1 (5 bases). Trimming removed 5 bases from V and 4 bases from J, with 17 bases in between. Germline V gene sequence: CDR1 SGHTA, CDR2 FQGNSA. The CDR3 extends over 15 amino acids. The CDR3 loop is CASSPTVEVFTEAFF. Here the CDR3 DNA reads TGTGCCAGCAGCCCGACAGTCGAGGTGTTCACTGAAGCTTTCTTT.

V gene TRBV15 combines with J gene TRBJ1-5; D gene unclear. CDR1 and CDR2 from the germline V gene are LNHNV and YYDKDF (reference sequence). This CDR3 contains 14 residues. The V gene lost 0 bases and the J gene lost 0 bases, with 3 bases spanning the gap. The CDR3 protein is CATSREHSNQPQHF. CDR3 nucleotides: TGTGCCACCAGCAGAGAACATAGCAATCAGCCCCAGCATTTT.

The chain recombines TRBV30 with TRBJ2-3; D is undetermined. There are 13 residues in the CDR3. CDR1 is GTSNPN and CDR2 is SVGIG in the germline V gene (reference sequence). V dropped 3 bases and J dropped 2 bases, with 9 bases sitting between them. This chain's CDR3 is CAWSSFPTDTQYF. The CDR3 DNA follows: TGTGCCTGGAGCTCCTTTCCCACAGATACGCAGTATTTT.

V gene TRBV28 combines with J gene TRBJ1-3, with a possible D match to TRBD1 (5 bases). The germline V gene has CDR1 MDHEN and CDR2 SYDVKM. The CDR3 consists of 15 residues. The V and J ends lost 4 bases and 1 base respectively, with 11 bases between them. Here the CDR3 DNA reads TGTGCCAGCAGTTCGGGGGACCTTTCTGGAAACACCATATATTTT. Translated, it gives CASSSGDLSGNTIYF.

V and J are TRBV29-1 and TRBJ2-5; 11 positions match TRBD2. V shed 6 bases and J 4 bases; nucleotides not matched to a gene: 4. This CDR3 spans 13 amino acids. Germline CDR1 SQVTM, CDR2 ANQGSEA. The CDR3 DNA reads as TGCAGCGTCGTAGCGGGAGGGAGAGAGACCCAGTACTTC. It translates to CSVVAGGRETQYF.

This clone has just one count. This chain links TRBV28 with TRBJ2-3; 14 bases align to TRBD2. Germline values: CDR1 MDHEN, CDR2 SYDVKM. This CDR3 region has 15 residues. V was pared by 9 bases and J by 10 bases, with 12 bases of the junction left unmatched. The CDR3 sequence: CASGGVTSGRASQYF. The CDR3 region has the DNA TGTGCCAGTGGAGGGGTGACTAGCGGGAGGGCCTCGCAGTATTTT.

The rearrangement links TRBV5-1 to TRBJ2-3, with 9 bases lining up with TRBD2. Germline lookup yields CDR1 SGHRS and CDR2 YFSETQ. CDR3 length: 15 residues. Trimming took 5 bases from V and 2 from J; bases not matched to a gene: 6. CDR3 DNA: TGCGCCAGCAGTCAGCTAGCGGGGCACACAGATACGCAGTATTTT. Protein sequence: CASSQLAGHTDTQYF.

The V call is TRBV7-9, the J call TRBJ2-5, with TRBD2 identical over 7 bases. The germline V gene encodes CDR1 SEHNR and CDR2 FQNEAQ (reference sequence). V dropped 8 bases and J dropped 2; count of bases not matched to a gene: 11. The CDR3 loop spans 15 amino acids. The CDR3 bases are TGTGCCAGCTCTCTGGGGGAGGGCCTTCAAGAGACCCAGTACTTC. Residues: CASSLGEGLQETQYF.

This chain connects TRBV23-1 to TRBJ1-5, with TRBD1 identical over 8 bases. TRBV23-1 is given ORF status, its function remaining uncertain. The CDR3 spans 16 residues. The trim removed 3 bases at V and 6 bases at J, leaving 10 bases unmatched. The CDR3 reads CASSHPGTGFGQPQHF. In DNA, the CDR3 is TGCGCCAGCAGTCACCCCGGGACAGGCTTCGGTCAGCCCCAGCATTTT.

This chain links TRBV15 with TRBJ1-5; TRBD1 matches 8 bases. V was pared by 2 bases and J by 5 bases, with 11 bases of the junction left unmatched. CDR1 and CDR2 from the germline V gene are LNHNV and YYDKDF (reference sequence). The CDR3 loop spans 17 amino acids. The CDR3 DNA reads as TGTGCCACCAGCAGAACAGGGGGTCCCACTGTCGATCAGCCCCAGCATTTT. Protein product: CATSRTGGPTVDQPQHF.

V usage is TRBV4-2 and J usage is TRBJ2-3, with TRBD2 identical over 7 bases. Germline assignment: CDR1 LGHNA and CDR2 YNFKEQ. The CDR3 consists of 16 residues. Germline trimming cut 3 bases from V and 3 bases from J; bases unmatched to any gene: 9. This chain's CDR3 is CASSQTGLGRTDTQYF. The CDR3, as DNA: TGTGCCAGCAGCCAGACTGGACTAGGGCGAACAGATACGCAGTATTTT.

The CDR3 spells CASSPWGLVSAYEQYF. CDR3 in DNA: TGTGCCAGCAGCCCCTGGGGACTAGTTAGCGCCTACGAGCAGTACTTC. The rearrangement uses TRBV11-2 and TRBJ2-7, with 8 nucleotides matching TRBD2. The CDR3 is made up of 16 amino acids. The germline V gene has CDR1 SGHAT and CDR2 FQNNGV. V dropped 5 bases and J dropped 2; count of bases not matched to a gene: 11.

The rearrangement joins TRBV2 to TRBJ1-6; D might be TRBD1 (6 bases). CDR3 length equals 15 residues. Germline V gene sequence: CDR1 SNHLY, CDR2 FYNNEI. V was pared by 1 base and J by 9 bases, with 13 bases between. For the CDR3, the DNA is TGTGCCAGCAGTGAAGATCAGGGAGGGGGTTCACCCCTCCACTTT. It yields the protein CASSEDQGGGSPLHF.